The subject of this entry is one T cell receptor beta chain. This entry comes from a study of T cell responses to AZD1222 COVID-19 vaccine. This CDR3 has 17 residues. V was pared by 1 base and J by 6 bases, with 9 bases of the junction left unmatched. CDR1 and CDR2 from the germline V gene are SGHNT and YENEEA. Profiled with immunoSEQ multiplex PCR; TCRdb holds only in-frame clones, not every one. The repertoire has 100,000 to 150,000 clones, less than 95% of them found once; the top ten carry about 4.5%. V usage is TRBV11-3 and J usage is TRBJ2-1; 10 bases match TRBD2. The source of this sequence is an adult in good health. The starting material was peripheral blood, obtained on day 0 of MenACWY control vaccination. CDR3 in amino acids: CASSLVVGLAESNEQFF. The CDR3, as DNA: TGTGCCAGCAGCTTAGTGGTTGGACTAGCGGAGAGCAATGAGCAGTTCTTC.